This entry lists 12 T cell receptor beta chains sequenced from one sample in a study of blood T cell repertoires in COVID-19. The table came from immunoSEQ multiplex PCR; TCRdb's copy has only in-frame clones and leaves some out. This table has about 140,000 clones, about four fifths appearing once. The sample taken for sequencing was PBMCs or T cells enriched from blood (not recorded which). These receptors all come from a woman aged 18-29 years who had been exposed to COVID-19.

This clone was found once. The chain has TRBV2 and TRBJ1-1; the match to TRBD1 covers 7 bases. The CDR3 totals 12 residues. V shed 4 bases and J 7 bases; nucleotides not matched to a gene: 3. Germline CDR1 SNHLY, CDR2 FYNNEI. The CDR3 region has the DNA TGTGCCAGCAGTGGAACAGGGGTTGAAGCTTTCTTT. This translates into CASSGTGVEAFF.

The chain recombines TRBV24-1 with TRBJ1-4, with 7 bases lining up with TRBD1. V was pared by 4 bases and J by 6 bases, with 7 bases of the junction left unmatched. This CDR3 region has 15 residues. Germline CDR1 is KGHDR and CDR2 is SFDVKD. CDR3 in DNA: TGTGCCACCAGTGACCCCGGGACAGAGGATGAAAAACTGTTTTTT. Translation gives CATSDPGTEDEKLFF.

This chain joins TRBV28 and TRBJ1-1, with TRBD1 matching 8 bases. This CDR3 contains 14 residues. V lost 6 bases to trimming and J lost 5 bases; unmatched junction nucleotides: 8. Germline assignment: CDR1 MDHEN and CDR2 SYDVKM. The CDR3 region has the DNA TGTGCCAGCAGACAGACAGGGGCGCGAACTGAAGCTTTCTTT. This codes for CASRQTGARTEAFF.

The chain employs TRBV19 and TRBJ2-1, with 14 bases that match TRBD2. V was clipped by 3 bases and J by 5 bases; unmatched bases: 6. This CDR3 comprises 17 residues. Germline loops: CDR1 LNHDA, CDR2 SQIVND (reference sequence). CDR3 residues: CASSIPRTSGGNNEQFF. CDR3 in DNA: TGTGCCAGTAGTATCCCTCGGACTAGCGGGGGGAACAATGAGCAGTTCTTC.

This clone has a handful of counts. The chain is built from TRBV7-8 and TRBJ1-2; TRBD1 agrees at 7 bases. Germline V lookup: CDR1 SGHVS, CDR2 FQNEAQ. Germline trimming cut 3 bases from V and 8 bases from J; bases unmatched to any gene: 6. The CDR3 length is 13 residues. Written as DNA, the CDR3 is TGTGCCAGCAGCTTCGAGACAGGGAACGGCTACACCTTC. Translation: CASSFETGNGYTF.

The chain uses TRBV11-3 and TRBJ1-3, with unresolved D. Germline V CDR1 and CDR2: SGHNT, YENEEA. The CDR3 covers 15 residues. V lost 1 base to trimming and J lost 0 bases, with 7 bases between them. Here the CDR3 reads CASSLVRSSGNTIYF. For the CDR3, the DNA is TGTGCCAGCAGCTTAGTCCGGAGCTCTGGAAACACCATATATTTT.

This chain uses TRBV6-5 with TRBJ2-7, with TRBD2 matching 8 bases. The CDR3 has 13 residues. V lost 2 bases to trimming and J lost 6 bases; unmatched junction nucleotides: 3. The V gene's germline CDR1 is MNHEY and CDR2 SVGAGI. The CDR3 DNA is TGTGCCAGCAGTTACGAGCGGGAGTTCGAGCAGTACTTC. Its protein product is CASSYEREFEQYF.

This chain links TRBV6-5 with TRBJ1-1; tentative D call: TRBD1 (5 bases). Germline V gives CDR1 MNHEY, CDR2 SVGAGI. CDR3 length: 13 amino acids. V was shortened by 4 bases and J by 4 bases, with 10 bases between the two germline ends. CDR3 bases: TGTGCCAGCAGTTTGGGGCAGACCACTGAAGCTTTCTTT. This codes for CASSLGQTTEAFF.

This clone was counted a single time. The rearrangement links TRBV11-3 to TRBJ2-7; D is unclear. The CDR3 has 13 amino acids. V lost 1 base and J 4 bases, leaving 8 bases between the germline ends. Germline V gene data show CDR1 as SGHNT and CDR2 as YENEEA. In DNA, the CDR3 is TGTGCCAGCAGCTTAGGTCCCCGGTACGAGCAGTACTTC. It specifies CASSLGPRYEQYF.

V usage is TRBV4-1 and J usage is TRBJ2-3; unclear D gene. Germline V gives CDR1 MGHRA, CDR2 YSYEKL. Trimming removed 5 bases from V and 0 bases from J, with 12 bases in between. The CDR3 runs 15 residues. This CDR3 is CASSLALGSTDTQYF. The CDR3 DNA sequence: TGCGCCAGCAGCTTAGCTTTGGGTAGCACAGATACGCAGTATTTT.

The J gene is TRBJ2-3, the V gene TRBV5-5; possibly TRBD2 for D (5 bases). V lost 2 bases to trimming and J lost 0 bases, with 10 bases between them. The CDR3 sequence is 15 residues long. Germline CDR1 SGHKS, CDR2 YYEKEE (reference sequence). CDR3 bases: TGTGCCAGCAGCTTAAAAAGGGAGAGCACAGATACGCAGTATTTT. Amino acid sequence: CASSLKRESTDTQYF.

This sequence joins TRBV28 and TRBJ2-5; D might be TRBD2 (5 bases). Germline V gene lookup returns CDR1 MDHEN and CDR2 SYDVKM. CDR3 length: 16 residues. Trimming shortened V by 5 bases and J by 5 bases, and 21 bases separated the two germline ends. CDR3: CASSPRAPPWEETQYF. CDR3 nucleotide sequence: TGTGCCAGCAGTCCCCGGGCCCCGCCATGGGAGGAGACCCAGTACTTC. The variable domain in full, completed from reference TRBV28 and TRBJ2-5, reads DVKVTQSSRYLVKRTGEKVFLECVQDMDHENMFWYRQDPGLGLRLIYFSYDVKMKEKGDIPEGYSVSREKKERFSLILESASTNQTSMYLCASSPRAPPWEETQYFGPGTRLLVL.